This T cell receptor beta chain was recorded in a study of CD8+ T cells in alopecia areata (dated by TCRdb to 2016 to 2018). Broadly, across the study: Treated patients were enrolled in an open-label pilot trial of oral tofacitinib at 5 to 10 mg twice daily for moderate-to-severe alopecia areata. Biopsies were taken from tofacitinib-treated patients at baseline and again at 4 and 24 weeks into treatment, and several of those patients also had a later scalp biopsy. Human TCRbeta sequencing covered scalp tissue and sorted CD4+ and CD8+ peripheral blood T cells from patchy and totalis/universalis alopecia areata patients and healthy controls. Clonality in the scalp was compared among normal scalp (n=4), patchy alopecia areata scalp (n=8), and alopecia totalis/universalis scalp (n=8). RNA was obtained with the PAXgene miRNA kit for fixed scalp, the miRNeasy kit for PBMCs, and the RNeasy kit for mouse skin. immunoSEQ multiplex PCR using 35 Vbeta forward primers and 13 Jbeta reverse primers was used to amplify TCRbeta CDR3 regions. High-throughput TCRbeta sequencing was used to examine T cell clonal expansion in alopecia areata in both the C3H/HeJ mouse model and human patients. Tofacitinib was given for 6 to 18 months, followed by 6 months of follow-up off drug to assess delayed response and recurrence. Disease severity in treated patients was measured with the SALT score, which quantifies the percentage of affected scalp surface area.

CDR1 is given as SQVTM and CDR2 as ANQGSEA, both from the germline V gene. V is cut back by 6 bases and J by 0 bases, with 7 bases in the junction unmatched. The CDR3 has 14 amino acids, counting the end cysteine and phenylalanine. Only the CDR3 region is kept as DNA, spanning 42 bases read in frame from base 1. The library was obtained by the immunoSEQ multiplex PCR assay. To provide template for TCR sequencing, every sample had RNA extracted and reverse transcribed into cDNA. First-strand cDNA was synthesized using SuperScript III with a 2:1 mix of oligo-dT and random hexamers. Amplification bias was assessed with a synthetic immune receptor repertoire, and residual bias was removed computationally. Under the source paper's analysis protocol: Raw reads were preprocessed for error removal, and CDR3 was defined according to IMGT conventions as running from the conserved cysteine to phenylalanine. Clonality was computed as 1 minus the Shannon entropy, with the entropy normalized by log2 of the number of productive unique TCRs. Whether scalp clones were CD4 or CD8 was inferred by matching scalp TCRbeta sequences against CD4 and CD8 repertoires sorted from blood. This immuneACCESS table, as held by TCRdb, lists in-frame sequences with V and J called but not all clones. Of the missing ones, under half trace to an unresolved V gene in checked studies; the others have no known cause. Clone size and the V and J calls come from that table; the DNA yielded D and trimming. Counted in this sample were hundreds of thousands of clones; roughly 50% of them appeared once. The top ten clones comprise approximately 1.8% of the sample.

The sample's time point label, in plain terms: around 22 weeks on oral tofacitinib. Per the publication, the treatment or condition label means: oral pan-JAK inhibitor, 5-10 mg twice daily. From alopecia areata patients, peripheral blood was collected along with lesional scalp punch biopsies. PBMCs were isolated by density centrifugation and stained for CD3, CD4 and CD8, after which CD4+ and CD8+ T cells were sorted on a FACSAria. As to this clone: Its recognized antigen is unknown. Base qualities are not provided; no much larger clone lies one nucleotide away. This CDR3 is also generated by other DNA sequences in the sample.

On the study overall, not on this receptor specifically: Compared with normal scalp, lesional scalp had higher clonality and more expanded CD8+ clones, particularly in alopecia totalis/universalis, a pattern that suggests antigenic drive. Unlike mouse skin, which is dominated by gammadelta T cells, normal human skin has resident alphabeta T cells that are also sequenced, and this complicates analysis of the scalp TCR repertoire. During tofacitinib treatment, many expanded lesional clones stuck around in both scalp and blood, and this persistence may partly explain why relapse happens after treatment is stopped. TCR sequences shared between patients were less clear than in mice, possibly partly because of HLA diversity in the patient population. Scalp clonality and the number of expanded CD8+ clones among the top 100 scalp clones were significantly decreased by tofacitinib. Because the treated cohort was small and included a single nonresponder, larger studies are needed to assess links between baseline CD8+ expansion and response.

The sequence derives from a human donor with alopecia areata. Recombination connected TRBV29-1 to TRBJ1-1; the junction holds 7 bases that match TRBD1. This specimen was CD4+ T cells sorted from blood, taken at week 24, from a patient treated with tofacitinib. The CDR3 here reads CSVGEGALNTEAFF. Here is the DNA: TGCAGCGTCGGGGAGGGGGCCTTGAACACTGAAGCTTTCTTT.